This T cell receptor beta chain was sequenced for a study of T cell changes during pregnancy in multiple sclerosis. Sequencing used immunoSEQ multiplex PCR; TCRdb keeps in-frame clones, though not all of them. The repertoire holds approximately 120,000 clones, with 96% as singletons. The CDR3 spans 14 residues. V lost 1 base to trimming and J lost 6 bases; unmatched junction nucleotides: 6. CDR1 and CDR2 (germline): SGHDN, FVKESK. This chain links TRBV14 with TRBJ2-7, with 7 bases matching TRBD2. Source: peripheral blood, taken after pregnancy. This receptor was taken from a female donor with multiple sclerosis, enrolled in a pregnancy study. Written as DNA, the CDR3 is TGTGCCAGCAGCCAAGTGGCGGGAGTAGGCGAGCAGTACTTC. Translating gives CASSQVAGVGEQYF.